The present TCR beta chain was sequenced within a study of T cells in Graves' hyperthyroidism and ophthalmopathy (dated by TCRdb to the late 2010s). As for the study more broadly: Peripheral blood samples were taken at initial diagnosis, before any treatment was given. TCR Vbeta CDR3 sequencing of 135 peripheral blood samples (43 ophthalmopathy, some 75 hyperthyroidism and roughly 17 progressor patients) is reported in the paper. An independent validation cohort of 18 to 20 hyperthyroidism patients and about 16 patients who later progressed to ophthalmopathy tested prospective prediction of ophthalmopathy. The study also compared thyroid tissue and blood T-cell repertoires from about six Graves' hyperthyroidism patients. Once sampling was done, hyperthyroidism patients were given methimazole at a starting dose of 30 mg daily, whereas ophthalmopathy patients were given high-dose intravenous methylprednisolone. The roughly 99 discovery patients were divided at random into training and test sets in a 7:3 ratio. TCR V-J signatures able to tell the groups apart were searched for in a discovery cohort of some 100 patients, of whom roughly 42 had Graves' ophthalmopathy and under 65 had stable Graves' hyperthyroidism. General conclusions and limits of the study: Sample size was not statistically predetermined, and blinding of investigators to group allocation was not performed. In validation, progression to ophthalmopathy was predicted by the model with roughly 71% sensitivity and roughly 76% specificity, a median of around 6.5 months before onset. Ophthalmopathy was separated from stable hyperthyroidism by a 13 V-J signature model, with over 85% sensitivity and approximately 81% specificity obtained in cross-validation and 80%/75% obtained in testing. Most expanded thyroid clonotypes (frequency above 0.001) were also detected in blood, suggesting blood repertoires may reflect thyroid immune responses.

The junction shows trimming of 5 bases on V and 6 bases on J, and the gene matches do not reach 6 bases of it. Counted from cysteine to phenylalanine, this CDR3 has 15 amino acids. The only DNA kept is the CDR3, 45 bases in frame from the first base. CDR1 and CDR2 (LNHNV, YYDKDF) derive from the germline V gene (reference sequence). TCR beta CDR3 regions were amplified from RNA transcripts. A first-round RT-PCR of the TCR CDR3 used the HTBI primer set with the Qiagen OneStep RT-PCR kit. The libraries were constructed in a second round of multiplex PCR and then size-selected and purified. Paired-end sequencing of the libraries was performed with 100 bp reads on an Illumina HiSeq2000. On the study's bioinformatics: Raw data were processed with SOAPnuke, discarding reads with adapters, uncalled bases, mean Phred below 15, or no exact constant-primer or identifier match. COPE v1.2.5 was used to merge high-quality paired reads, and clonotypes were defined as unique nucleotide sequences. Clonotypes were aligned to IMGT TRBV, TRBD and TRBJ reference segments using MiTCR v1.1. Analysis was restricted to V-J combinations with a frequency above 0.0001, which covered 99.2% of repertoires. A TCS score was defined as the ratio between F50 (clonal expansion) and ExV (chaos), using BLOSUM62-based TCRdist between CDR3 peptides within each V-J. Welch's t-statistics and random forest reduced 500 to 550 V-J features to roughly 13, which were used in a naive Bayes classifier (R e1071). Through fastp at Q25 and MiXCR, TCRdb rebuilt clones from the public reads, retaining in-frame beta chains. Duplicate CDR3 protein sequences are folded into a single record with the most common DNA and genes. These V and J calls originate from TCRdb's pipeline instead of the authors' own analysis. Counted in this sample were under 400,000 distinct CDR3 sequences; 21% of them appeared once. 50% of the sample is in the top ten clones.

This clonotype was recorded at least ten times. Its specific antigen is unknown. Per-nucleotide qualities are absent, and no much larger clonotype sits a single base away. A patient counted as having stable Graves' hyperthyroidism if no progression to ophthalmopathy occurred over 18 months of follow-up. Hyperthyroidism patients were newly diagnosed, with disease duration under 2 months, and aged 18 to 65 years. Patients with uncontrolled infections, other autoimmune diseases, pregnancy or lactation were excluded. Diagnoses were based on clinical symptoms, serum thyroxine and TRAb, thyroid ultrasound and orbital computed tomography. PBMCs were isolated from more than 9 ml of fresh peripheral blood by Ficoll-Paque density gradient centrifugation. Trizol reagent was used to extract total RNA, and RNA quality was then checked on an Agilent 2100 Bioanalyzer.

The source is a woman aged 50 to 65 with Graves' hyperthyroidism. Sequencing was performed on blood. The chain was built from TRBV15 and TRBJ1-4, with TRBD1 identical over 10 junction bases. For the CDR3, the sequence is CATSGPGTGDEKLFF. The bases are TGTGCCACCAGCGGCCCCGGGACAGGGGATGAAAAACTGTTTTTT.